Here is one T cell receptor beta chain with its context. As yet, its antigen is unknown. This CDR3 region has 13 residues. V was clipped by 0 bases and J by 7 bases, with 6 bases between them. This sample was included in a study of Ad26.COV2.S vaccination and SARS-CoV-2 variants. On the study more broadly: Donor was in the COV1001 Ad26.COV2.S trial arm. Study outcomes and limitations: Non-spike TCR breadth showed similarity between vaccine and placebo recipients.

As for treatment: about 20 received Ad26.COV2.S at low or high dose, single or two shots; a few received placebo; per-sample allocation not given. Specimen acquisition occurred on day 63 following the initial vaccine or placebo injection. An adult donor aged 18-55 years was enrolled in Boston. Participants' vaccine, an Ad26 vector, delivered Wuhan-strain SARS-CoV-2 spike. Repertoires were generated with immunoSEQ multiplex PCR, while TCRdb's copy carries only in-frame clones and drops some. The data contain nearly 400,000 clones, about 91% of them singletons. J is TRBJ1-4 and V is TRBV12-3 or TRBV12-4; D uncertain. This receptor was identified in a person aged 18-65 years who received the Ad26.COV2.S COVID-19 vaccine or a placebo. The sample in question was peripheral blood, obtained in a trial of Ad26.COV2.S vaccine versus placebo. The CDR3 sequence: CASSLASGEKLFF. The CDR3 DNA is TGTGCCAGCAGTTTAGCCTCAGGTGAAAAACTGTTTTTT.